Below, one T cell receptor beta chain is given with its context. Antigen specificity is unknown. The record originates from a study of T cell repertoires in cytomegalovirus infection. At the level of the study: CMV infection plus the matching HLA type was flagged by public TCR beta signatures.

General observations from the study: Across the ex vivo response, the dominant clonotypes were HLA-C-restricted CMV-specific TCR beta clonotypes. Identification of carriers of CMV plus the relevant HLA was achieved through cumulative public TCR beta family frequency.

TCRdb re-called the reads with MiXCR, one entry per CDR3 protein. The sample carries about 150,000 distinct CDR3 sequences, approximately 30% recorded once. The CDR3 runs 14 residues. V lost 3 bases to trimming and J lost 4 bases; unmatched junction nucleotides: 3. CDR1 is MDHEN, CDR2 SYDVKM, per germline. The sequence derives from a human donor in good health (CMV status not recorded). Some clones in this sample may be carry-over from other donors' samples. The rearrangement links TRBV28 to TRBJ2-7, with 10 bases aligning to TRBD2. The sequencing used CD8+ T cells from cultured PBMCs, collected from culture after CMV antigen stimulation. CDR3 sequence: CASSFRGLAYEQYF. Here the CDR3 DNA reads TGTGCCAGCAGTTTTAGGGGACTAGCGTACGAGCAGTACTTC.